These 24 T cell receptor beta chains originate from one sample sequenced in a study of blood T cell repertoires in COVID-19. Profiling relied on immunoSEQ multiplex PCR, and the TCRdb table lists in-frame clones only, not all of them. The table shows some 210,000 clones, with around nine tenths occurring only once. The sample taken for sequencing was peripheral blood. Every receptor here comes from a man aged 60 to 75 with COVID-19, enrolled during active disease.

J is TRBJ2-1 and V is TRBV7-3; D is perhaps TRBD2 (6 bases). Germline CDR1 is SGHTA and CDR2 is FQGTGA. The CDR3 sequence is 13 residues long. V dropped 5 bases and J dropped 9 bases, with 14 bases sitting between them. CDR3 sequence: CASSGRTLGEQFF. Here the CDR3 DNA reads TGTGCCAGCAGCGGGAGGACTCTCGGTGAGCAGTTCTTC.

The rearrangement uses TRBV6-1 and TRBJ2-3, with 9 bases matching TRBD1. This CDR3 has 16 residues. Trimming at V came to 4 bases and at J to 2 bases, leaving 7 bases not matched to a gene. Germline V lookup: CDR1 MNHNS, CDR2 SASEGT. The CDR3 nucleotides are TGTGCCAGCAGTGGGCGGACAGGGGTCGACACAGATACGCAGTATTTT. Its protein product is CASSGRTGVDTDTQYF.

The chain couples TRBV7-3 to TRBJ2-2, with D possibly being TRBD1 (5 bases). The CDR3 length is 15 residues. CDR1 is SGHTA, CDR2 FQGTGA, per germline. Between the trimmed V and J ends, which lost 5 bases and 9 bases, there was a span of 19 bases. CDR3 loop: CASSPQRTNRRELFF. The DNA of the CDR3 is TGTGCCAGCAGCCCCCAGAGGACAAATCGTCGGGAGCTGTTTTTT.

V and J are TRBV7-3 and TRBJ1-6, with D maybe TRBD1 (5 bases). Trimming stripped 4 bases from V and 4 bases from J, with 17 bases between. The germline V gene encodes CDR1 SGHTA and CDR2 FQGTGA. The CDR3 runs 17 residues. CDR3 in amino acids: CASSSLPRADYNSPLHF. As DNA, the CDR3 is TGTGCCAGCAGCTCACTACCCAGGGCTGATTATAATTCACCCCTCCACTTT. Complete variable domain (other parts from reference TRBV7-3 and TRBJ1-6): GAGVSQTPSNKVTEKGKYVELRCDPISGHTALYWYRQSLGQGPEFLIYFQGTGAADDSGLPNDRFFAVRPEGSVSTLKIQRTERGDSAVYLCASSSLPRADYNSPLHFGNGTRLTVT.

The CDR3 protein is CASSQVWDSTYEQYF. The CDR3, as DNA: TGTGCCAGCAGCCAAGTTTGGGACAGTACCTACGAGCAGTACTTC. The rearrangement joins TRBV3-1 (or the pseudogene TRBV3-2) to TRBJ2-7; 7 bases are a match to TRBD1. Germline V CDR1 and CDR2: LGHDT, YNNKEL (reference sequence). The CDR3 runs 15 residues. With 1 base clipped from V and 2 bases from J, the junction kept 5 bases outside the gene matches.

The V and J genes are TRBV19 and TRBJ2-7; 7 nucleotides align to TRBD2. Trimming removed 5 bases from V and 2 bases from J; junction bases left unmatched: 12. The CDR3 loop spans 16 amino acids. CDR1 LNHDA and CDR2 SQIVND come from the germline V gene (reference sequence). CDR3 region: CASSPYLSSGTYEQYF. CDR3 sequence (DNA): TGTGCCAGTAGTCCCTATCTTTCTAGCGGCACCTACGAGCAGTACTTC.

V gene TRBV7-5 combines with J gene TRBJ1-1; the table's D call TRBD1 went unverified against the DNA. TRBV7-5 is marked as a pseudogene. The CDR3 covers 16 residues. For the CDR3, the DNA is TGTGCCAGAAGCTTATTCCCCGCACCAGGGTGGGCTGAAGCTTTCTTT. This codes for CARSLFPAPGWAEAFF.

This clone was counted between two and nine times. The chain has TRBV6-5 and TRBJ2-7, with D tentatively TRBD2 (6 bases). Germline V gives CDR1 MNHEY, CDR2 SVGAGI. Trimming pared 8 bases from V and 10 bases from J, leaving 15 bases between. The CDR3 loop spans 11 amino acids. The CDR3 here is CASQGLRVQYF. The CDR3 DNA follows: TGTGCCAGCCAGGGACTCCGGGTTCAGTACTTC.

The chain uses TRBV9 and TRBJ2-2, with TRBD2 matching 11 bases. Trimming cost V 6 bases and J 6 bases; bases outside gene matches: 7. Germline CDR1 and CDR2: SGDLS and YYNGEE. The CDR3 loop spans 15 amino acids. The CDR3 sequence: CASKASGRSAGELFF. Written as DNA, the CDR3 is TGTGCCAGCAAGGCTAGCGGGAGGTCTGCCGGGGAGCTGTTTTTT.

This chain uses TRBV4-2 with TRBJ2-3; D uncertain. Germline CDR1 reads LGHNA; CDR2 reads YNFKEQ. Deletions cut 6 bases from V and 0 bases from J, with 16 bases between. There are 16 residues in the CDR3. In nucleotides, the CDR3 is TGTGCCAGCAGTCCTTCACTACCGCCTAGCACAGATACGCAGTATTTT. It codes for CASSPSLPPSTDTQYF.

This rearrangement joins TRBV21-1 to TRBJ2-3; no DNA check was done on the table's D call, TRBD1. TRBV21-1 is a pseudogene segment. This CDR3 is 17 amino acids long. The CDR3 DNA sequence: TGTGCCAGCAGCTTCCTTCCCGGACAGGGGACTACAGATACGCAGTATTTT. Amino acids: CASSFLPGQGTTDTQYF.

The gene calls are TRBV4-1 and TRBJ2-7; 14 nucleotides align to TRBD2. V lost 4 bases and J lost 3; bases outside the gene matches: 14. Germline V CDR1 and CDR2: MGHRA, YSYEKL. The CDR3 spans 19 residues. The CDR3 region is CASSPIRLAGGRGGYEQYF. CDR3 DNA: TGCGCCAGCAGCCCGATTCGACTAGCGGGAGGGCGAGGGGGCTACGAGCAGTACTTC.

V gene TRBV7-3 combines with J gene TRBJ2-7; D gene uncertain. Germline CDR1 and CDR2: SGHTA and FQGTGA. The V end lost 1 base, the J end lost 4 bases, and 8 bases lay between the germline ends. The CDR3 has 13 amino acids. This CDR3 is CASSLNGQYEQYF. CDR3 in DNA: TGTGCCAGCAGCTTAAACGGTCAATACGAGCAGTACTTC. Full variable domain (missing parts from reference TRBV7-3 and TRBJ2-7): GAGVSQTPSNKVTEKGKYVELRCDPISGHTALYWYRQSLGQGPEFLIYFQGTGAADDSGLPNDRFFAVRPEGSVSTLKIQRTERGDSAVYLCASSLNGQYEQYFGPGTRLTVT.

The chain couples TRBV15 to TRBJ2-7; no firm D call. The CDR3 has 13 amino acids. Between the trimmed V and J ends, which lost 5 bases and 2 bases, there was a span of 10 bases. The V gene's germline CDR1 is LNHNV and CDR2 YYDKDF (reference sequence). The CDR3 region is CATSQNTAYEQYF. In DNA, the CDR3 is TGTGCCACCAGCCAAAACACCGCCTACGAGCAGTACTTC.

About this clone: Distinct nucleotide sequences in the sample also encode this CDR3. The chain carries TRBV28 and TRBJ1-2, with D hard to call. With 3 bases removed from V and 5 bases from J, the gap between germline ends came to 7 bases. The CDR3 totals 12 residues. Germline CDR1 MDHEN, CDR2 SYDVKM. The CDR3 bases are TGTGCCAGCAGTTTGCGGGAATATGGCTACACCTTC. It encodes CASSLREYGYTF.

V and J are TRBV7-8 and TRBJ1-4; weak D call: TRBD1 (5 bases). With 4 bases removed from V and 7 bases from J, the gap between germline ends came to 13 bases. Germline CDR1 SGHVS, CDR2 FQNEAQ. The CDR3 is made up of 14 amino acids. The CDR3 reads CASSSQGRVEKLFF. The DNA of the CDR3 is TGTGCCAGCAGCTCCCAGGGCAGGGTTGAAAAACTGTTTTTT.

This chain uses TRBV7-2 with TRBJ1-5; 9 bases are shared with TRBD1. Germline values: CDR1 SGHTA, CDR2 FQGNSA. Germline trimming cut 3 bases from V and 0 bases from J; bases unmatched to any gene: 6. The CDR3 is made up of 17 amino acids. The CDR3 nucleotides read TGTGCCAGCAGCTTGACAGGGGGGGGGTATAGCAATCAGCCCCAGCATTTT. It encodes CASSLTGGGYSNQPQHF. The full variable domain, with the rest looked up from reference TRBV7-2 and TRBJ1-5, is GAGVSQSPSNKVTEKGKDVELRCDPISGHTALYWYRQSLGQGLEFLIYFQGNSAPDKSGLPSDRFSAERTGGSVSTLTIQRTQQEDSAVYLCASSLTGGGYSNQPQHFGDGTRLSIL.

This chain uses TRBV7-2 with TRBJ2-1; possibly TRBD2 for D (5 bases). The V and J ends lost 4 bases and 5 bases respectively, with 18 bases between them. This CDR3 region has 16 residues. Germline V gives CDR1 SGHTA, CDR2 FQGNSA. CDR3 DNA: TGTGCCAGCAGCTCCACTTCAATTACTAGGGACAATGAGCAGTTCTTC. It codes for CASSSTSITRDNEQFF.

The chain carries TRBV5-1 and TRBJ2-1; 9 bases are shared with TRBD1. This CDR3 region has 16 residues. CDR1 is SGHRS and CDR2 is YFSETQ in the germline V gene. The ends lost 3 bases at V and 6 bases at J; junction bases unmatched: 10. CDR3 coding DNA: TGCGCCAGCAGCTCCGGGACAGGGTTTAGCCGCAATGAGCAGTTCTTC. It translates to CASSSGTGFSRNEQFF.

The rearrangement links TRBV4-1 to TRBJ2-7; TRBD1 might be the D (5 bases). This CDR3 has 19 amino acids. Trimming cost V 0 bases and J 2 bases, with 23 bases left between them. Germline CDR1 MGHRA, CDR2 YSYEKL. CDR3 sequence reads: CASSQEAVGAGNPTYEQYF. The CDR3 bases are TGCGCCAGCAGCCAAGAGGCCGTTGGGGCAGGGAACCCAACCTACGAGCAGTACTTC.

The count of this clone is one. The genes are TRBV3-1 (or the pseudogene TRBV3-2) and TRBJ1-1; D is unresolved. Trimming left V 4 bases short and J 0 bases short, with 12 bases between. The CDR3 is 15 amino acids. Germline-derived CDR1 and CDR2 are LGHDT and YNNKEL (reference sequence). CDR3 sequence: CASSPAGGMNTEAFF. The CDR3 DNA is TGTGCCAGCAGCCCCGCGGGTGGAATGAACACTGAAGCTTTCTTT.

The CDR3 loop is CASKQRNTEAFF. The CDR3 bases are TGTGCCAGCAAACAGAGAAACACTGAAGCTTTCTTT. J is TRBJ1-1 and V is TRBV2; the D is unclear. V lost 7 bases and J 2 bases, leaving 8 bases between the germline ends. The CDR3 is 12 residues long. The germline V gene encodes CDR1 SNHLY and CDR2 FYNNEI.

The CDR3 DNA reads as TGCGCCAGCAGCTTTCAGGGGGCTTATGAAAAACTGTTTTTT. Translating gives CASSFQGAYEKLFF. The gene calls are TRBV5-1 and TRBJ1-4; 8 positions match TRBD1. The V segment lost 2 bases and the J segment 6 bases; nucleotides outside the gene matches: 3. Germline V lookup: CDR1 SGHRS, CDR2 YFSETQ. CDR3 size: 14 residues.

This chain connects TRBV5-4 to TRBJ1-2; the match to TRBD1 covers 7 bases. The J segment lost 4 bases and the V segment lost 2 bases, leaving 8 bases of the junction unmatched. Germline V gene lookup returns CDR1 SGHNT and CDR2 YYREEE (reference sequence). The CDR3 is 15 residues long. The CDR3 DNA reads as TGTGCCAGCAGCTTCCCGGGACAGTACCTCTATGGCTACACCTTC. It codes for CASSFPGQYLYGYTF.